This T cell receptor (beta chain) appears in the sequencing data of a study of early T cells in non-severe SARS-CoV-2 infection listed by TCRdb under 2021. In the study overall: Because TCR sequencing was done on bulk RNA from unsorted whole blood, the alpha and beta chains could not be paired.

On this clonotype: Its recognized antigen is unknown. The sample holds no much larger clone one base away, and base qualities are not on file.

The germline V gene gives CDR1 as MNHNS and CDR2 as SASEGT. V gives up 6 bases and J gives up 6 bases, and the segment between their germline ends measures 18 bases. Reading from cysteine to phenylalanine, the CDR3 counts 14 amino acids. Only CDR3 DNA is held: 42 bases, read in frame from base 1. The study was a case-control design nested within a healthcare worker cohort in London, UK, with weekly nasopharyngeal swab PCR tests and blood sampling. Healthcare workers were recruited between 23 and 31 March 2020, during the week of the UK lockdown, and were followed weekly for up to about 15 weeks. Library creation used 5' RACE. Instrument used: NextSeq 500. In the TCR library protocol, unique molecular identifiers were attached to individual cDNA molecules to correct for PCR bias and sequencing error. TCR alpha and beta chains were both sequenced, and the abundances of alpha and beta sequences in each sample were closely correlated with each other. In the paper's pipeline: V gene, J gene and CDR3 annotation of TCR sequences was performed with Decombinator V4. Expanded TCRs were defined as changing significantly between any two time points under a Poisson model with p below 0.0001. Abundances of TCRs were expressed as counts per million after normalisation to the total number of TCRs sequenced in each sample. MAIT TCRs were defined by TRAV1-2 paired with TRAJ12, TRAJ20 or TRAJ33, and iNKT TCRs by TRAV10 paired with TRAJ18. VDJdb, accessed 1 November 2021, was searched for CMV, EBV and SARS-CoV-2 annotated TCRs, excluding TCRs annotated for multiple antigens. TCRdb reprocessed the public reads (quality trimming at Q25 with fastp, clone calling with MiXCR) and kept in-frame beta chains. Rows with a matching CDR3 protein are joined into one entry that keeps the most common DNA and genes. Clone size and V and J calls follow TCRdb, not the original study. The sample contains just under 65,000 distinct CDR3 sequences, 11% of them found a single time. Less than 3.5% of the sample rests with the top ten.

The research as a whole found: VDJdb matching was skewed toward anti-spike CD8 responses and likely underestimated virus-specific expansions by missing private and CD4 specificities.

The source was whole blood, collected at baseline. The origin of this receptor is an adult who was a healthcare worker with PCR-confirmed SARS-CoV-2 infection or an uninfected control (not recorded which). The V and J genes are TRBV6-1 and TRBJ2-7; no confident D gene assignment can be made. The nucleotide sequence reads TGTGCCAGCAGCGAGGCTTGGGGTAGAGGCGAGCAGTACTTC. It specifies CASSEAWGRGEQYF.